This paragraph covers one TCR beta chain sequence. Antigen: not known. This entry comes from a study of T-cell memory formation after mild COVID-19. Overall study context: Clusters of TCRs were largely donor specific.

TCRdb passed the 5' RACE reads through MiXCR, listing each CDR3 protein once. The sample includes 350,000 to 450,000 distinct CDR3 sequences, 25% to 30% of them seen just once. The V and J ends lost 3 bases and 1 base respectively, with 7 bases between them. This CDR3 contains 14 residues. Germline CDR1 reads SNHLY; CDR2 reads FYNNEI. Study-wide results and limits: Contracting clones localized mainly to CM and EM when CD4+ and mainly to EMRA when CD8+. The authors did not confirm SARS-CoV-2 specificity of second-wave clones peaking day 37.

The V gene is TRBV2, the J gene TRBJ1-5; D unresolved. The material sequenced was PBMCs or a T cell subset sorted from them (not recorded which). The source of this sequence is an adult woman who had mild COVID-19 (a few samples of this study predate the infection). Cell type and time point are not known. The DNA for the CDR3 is TGTGCCAGCAGTGACAGACGGAGCAATCAGCCCCAGCATTTT. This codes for CASSDRRSNQPQHF.